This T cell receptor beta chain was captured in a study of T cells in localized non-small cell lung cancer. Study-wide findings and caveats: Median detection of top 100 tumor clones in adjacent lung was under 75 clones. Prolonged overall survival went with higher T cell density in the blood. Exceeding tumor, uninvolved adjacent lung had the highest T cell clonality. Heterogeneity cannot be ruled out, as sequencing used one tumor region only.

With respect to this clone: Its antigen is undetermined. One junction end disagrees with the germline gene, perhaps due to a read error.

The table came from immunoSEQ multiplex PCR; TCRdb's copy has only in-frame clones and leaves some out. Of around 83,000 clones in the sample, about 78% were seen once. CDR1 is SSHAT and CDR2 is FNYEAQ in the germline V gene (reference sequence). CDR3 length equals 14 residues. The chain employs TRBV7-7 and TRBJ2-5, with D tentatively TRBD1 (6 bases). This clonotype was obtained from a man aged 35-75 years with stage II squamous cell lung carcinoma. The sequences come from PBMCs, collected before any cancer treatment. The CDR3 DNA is TGTGCTAGCAGCTTAAGTCAGGGGAGTGAGACCCAGTACTTC. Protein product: CASSLSQGSETQYF.